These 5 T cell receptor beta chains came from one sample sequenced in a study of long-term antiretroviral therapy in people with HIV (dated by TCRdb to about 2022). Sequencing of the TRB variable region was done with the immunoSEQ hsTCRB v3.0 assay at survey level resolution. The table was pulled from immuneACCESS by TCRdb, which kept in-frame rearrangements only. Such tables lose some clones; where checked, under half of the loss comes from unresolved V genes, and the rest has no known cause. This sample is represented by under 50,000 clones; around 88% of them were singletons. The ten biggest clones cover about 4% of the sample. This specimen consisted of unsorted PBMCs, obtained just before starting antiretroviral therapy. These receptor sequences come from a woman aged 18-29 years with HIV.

This CDR3 reads CASSLEGGAYEQYF. CDR3 sequence (DNA): TGCGCCAGCAGCTTGGAGGGTGGAGCCTACGAGCAGTACTTC. The rearrangement joins TRBV5-1 to TRBJ2-7; D not certain. The CDR3 spans 14 residues. The V end lost 0 bases, the J end lost 2 bases, and 9 bases lay between the germline ends. Germline V CDR1 and CDR2: SGHRS, YFSETQ.

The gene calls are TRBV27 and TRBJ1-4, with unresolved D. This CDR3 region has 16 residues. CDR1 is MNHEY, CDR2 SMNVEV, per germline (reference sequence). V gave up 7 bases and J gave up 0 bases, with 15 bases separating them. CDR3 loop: CASTTVGLATNEKLFF. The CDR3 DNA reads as TGTGCCAGCACCACGGTAGGCCTTGCAACTAATGAAAAACTGTTTTTT.

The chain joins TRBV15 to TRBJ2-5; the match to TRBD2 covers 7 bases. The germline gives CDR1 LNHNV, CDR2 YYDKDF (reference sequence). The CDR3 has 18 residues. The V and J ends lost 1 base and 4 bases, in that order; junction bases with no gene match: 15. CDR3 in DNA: TGTGCCACCAGCAGAGCTCCAAGTGGGAGGGCTAGTGGAGAGACCCAGTACTTC. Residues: CATSRAPSGRASGETQYF.

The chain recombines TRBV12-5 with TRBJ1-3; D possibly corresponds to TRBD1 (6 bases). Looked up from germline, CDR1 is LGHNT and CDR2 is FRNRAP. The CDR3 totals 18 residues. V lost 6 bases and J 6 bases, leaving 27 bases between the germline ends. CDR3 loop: CASGPGHRAPWGANTIYF. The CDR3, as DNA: TGTGCTAGTGGGCCGGGACACCGAGCCCCTTGGGGCGCAAACACCATATATTTT.

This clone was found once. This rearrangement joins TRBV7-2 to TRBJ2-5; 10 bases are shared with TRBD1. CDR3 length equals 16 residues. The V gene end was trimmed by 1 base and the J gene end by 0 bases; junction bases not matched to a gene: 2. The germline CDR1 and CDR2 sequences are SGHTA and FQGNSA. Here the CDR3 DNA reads TGTGCCAGCAGCTTAGAGGGGACAGGGGACCAAGAGACCCAGTACTTC. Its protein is CASSLEGTGDQETQYF.